These T cell receptor beta chains were read from a single sample in a study of PD-L1 blockade in urothelial cancer. The method was immunoSEQ multiplex PCR; TCRdb's version includes in-frame clones alone and lacks a portion of them. The table records 80,000 to 95,000 clones, 75% to 90% of them present only once. Sequenced material: PBMCs, taken around atezolizumab (anti-PD-L1) treatment. Receptors were obtained from a man between 70 and 80 years old with urothelial cancer. The CDR3 runs from the conserved cysteine through the conserved F or W. The D gene is left open where the match is weak. Rows give clone size only sometimes, using once, few, many, or a class for an expanded clone.

v_gene	j_gene	d_gene	abundance	CDR3aa	CDR3nt
TRBV7-9	TRBJ2-3	TRBD1	.	CASSTDRGVADTQYF	TGTGCCAGCAGCACGGACAGGGGGGTAGCAGATACGCAGTATTTT
TRBV9	TRBJ2-7	TRBD2	.	CASSAPPSGGADEQYF	TGTGCCAGCAGCGCCCCCCCTAGCGGGGGGGCCGACGAGCAGTACTTC
TRBV4-2	TRBJ2-3	TRBD1	.	CASSRSTGGSGSTDTQYF	TGTGCCAGCAGCCGCTCGACAGGGGGGTCGGGGAGCACAGATACGCAGTATTTT
TRBV6-1	TRBJ2-5	.	.	CASSGSGQETQYF	TGTGCCAGCAGTGGATCGGGCCAAGAGACCCAGTACTTC
TRBV4-1	TRBJ1-5	.	.	CASSQEPLLNQPQHF	TGCGCCAGCAGCCAAGAACCACTGTTAAATCAGCCCCAGCATTTT
TRBV19	TRBJ2-4	TRBD1	.	CASPPRQGLAKNIQYF	TGTGCCAGTCCCCCCCGACAGGGGTTGGCCAAAAACATTCAGTACTTC
TRBV4-2	TRBJ1-3	.	many	CASSPRQVRGTIYF	TGTGCCAGCAGCCCCCGACAGGTCCGGGGCACCATATATTTT
TRBV15	TRBJ2-2	.	.	CATSRDWATGELFF	TGTGCCACCAGCAGAGATTGGGCCACCGGGGAGCTGTTTTTT
TRBV6-5	TRBJ1-5	TRBD1	.	CASSLDRLSNQPQHF	TGTGCCAGCAGCTTGGACAGGCTTAGCAATCAGCCCCAGCATTTT
TRBV5-4	TRBJ2-7	TRBD1	.	CASSPGGPYEQYF	TGTGCCAGCAGCCCAGGGGGCCCCTACGAGCAGTACTTC
TRBV5-1	TRBJ2-3	TRBD2	.	CASSTSGTSGASTDTQYF	TGCGCCAGCAGCACCTCCGGGACTAGCGGAGCGAGCACAGATACGCAGTATTTT
TRBV7-2	TRBJ1-6	.	.	CASSTRTGNSPLHF	TGTGCCAGCAGCACCCGGACGGGAAATTCACCCCTCCACTTT
TRBV18	TRBJ1-2	TRBD1	.	CASSEQGLHGYTF	TGTGCCAGCTCAGAACAGGGGTTGCATGGCTACACCTTC
TRBV7-8	TRBJ2-7	.	.	CASSEVSYEQYF	TGTGCCAGCAGCGAAGTATCCTACGAGCAGTACTTC
TRBV29-1	TRBJ2-1	TRBD2	.	CSQTGTSGSDEQFF	TGCAGCCAAACCGGGACTAGCGGGAGCGATGAGCAGTTCTTC
TRBV7-2	TRBJ2-7	.	many	CASSLGTYLEQYF	TGTGCCAGCAGCTTAGGGACTTACCTCGAGCAGTACTTC
TRBV19	TRBJ1-2	.	.	CASSSQGKTDYGYTF	TGTGCCAGTAGTTCCCAAGGGAAGACAGACTATGGCTACACCTTC
TRBV9	TRBJ1-2	.	.	CASSSQTGGYTF	TGTGCCAGCAGCTCCCAGACAGGAGGTTACACCTTC
TRBV30	TRBJ1-1	.	.	CAWTNTGTEAFF	TGTGCCTGGACCAATACGGGCACTGAAGCTTTCTTT
TRBV7-9	TRBJ1-1	.	few	CASSGRDTEAFF	TGTGCCAGCAGCGGGCGGGACACTGAAGCTTTCTTT
TRBV11-2	TRBJ2-5	TRBD2	.	CASSLGEGLEQETQYF	TGTGCCAGCAGCTTAGGGGAGGGACTCGAACAAGAGACCCAGTACTTC
TRBV19	TRBJ2-7	TRBD1	.	CASGPGGTGLEQYF	TGTGCCAGCGGACCTGGTGGGACAGGGTTAGAGCAGTACTTC
TRBV7-2	TRBJ1-2	.	.	CASSLGQAGNYGYTF	TGTGCCAGCAGCTTAGGACAGGCCGGAAACTATGGCTACACCTTC
TRBV1	TRBJ2-1	.	few	CTSSHGSGGSSYNEQFF	TGCACCAGCAGCCATGGTAGCGGGGGTAGCTCCTACAATGAGCAGTTCTTC
TRBV30	TRBJ1-4	.	.	CAWSRPQGGLFF	TGTGCCTGGAGTAGACCACAGGGAGGGCTGTTTTTT
TRBV5-4	TRBJ1-6	.	few	CASSNGGEAPLHF	TGTGCCAGCAGTAACGGTGGGGAGGCACCCCTCCACTTT
TRBV5-4	TRBJ2-2	TRBD2	.	CASSAGLGLAGELFF	TGTGCCAGCAGCGCGGGACTAGGCCTCGCCGGGGAGCTGTTTTTT
TRBV4-1	TRBJ1-1	TRBD1	once	CASSQSATGLNTEAFF	TGCGCCAGCAGCCAGTCCGCGACAGGGTTGAACACTGAAGCTTTCTTT
TRBV19	TRBJ2-1	TRBD2	.	CASSIEVAGASYNEQFF	TGTGCCAGTAGTATAGAGGTAGCGGGGGCTTCCTACAATGAGCAGTTCTTC
TRBV5-6	TRBJ2-3	TRBD2	.	CASSLEVWGLAGGGTQYF	TGTGCCAGCAGCTTGGAGGTTTGGGGGCTAGCGGGAGGAGGTACGCAGTATTTT
TRBV7-2	TRBJ2-3	.	.	CASRLVYGGADTQYF	TGTGCCAGCAGATTAGTGTACGGGGGAGCAGATACGCAGTATTTT
TRBV5-1	TRBJ2-2	.	.	CASSLDGGENTGELFF	TGCGCCAGCAGCTTGGACGGGGGAGAGAACACCGGGGAGCTGTTTTTT
TRBV29-1	TRBJ2-5	.	.	CSVESGVETQYF	TGCAGCGTTGAATCAGGGGTAGAGACCCAGTACTTC
TRBV6-5	TRBJ1-3	.	once	CASCRGGSGNTIYF	TGTGCCAGCTGCCGAGGGGGCTCTGGAAACACCATATATTTT
TRBV7-2	TRBJ2-3	.	.	CASSLAGGLSTDTQYF	TGTGCCAGCAGCTTAGCTGGCGGCCTAAGCACAGATACGCAGTATTTT
TRBV7-2	TRBJ1-2	TRBD1	.	CASSSRQGAGGYTF	TGTGCCAGCAGCTCCAGACAGGGGGCGGGTGGCTACACCTTC
TRBV18	TRBJ1-4	.	.	CASSPGSRGEKLFF	TGTGCCAGCTCACCAGGCAGCCGAGGGGAAAAACTGTTTTTT
TRBV6-5	TRBJ2-7	.	.	CASSYDEGSYEQYF	TGTGCCAGCAGTTATGATGAGGGCTCCTACGAGCAGTACTTC